These 14 T cell receptor beta chains were all obtained from the same sample, sequenced in a study of T-cell memory formation after mild COVID-19 (dated by TCRdb to the early 2020s). The library was produced with 5' RACE. The run used an Illumina NovaSeq 6000. Starting from the raw public reads, TCRdb applied fastp trimming at Q25, assembled clones with MiXCR and retained in-frame beta chains. Rows merge per CDR3 protein into single entries with the most common DNA and genes. This sample lists roughly 200,000 distinct CDR3 sequences; 16% were detected once. The top ten hold approximately 2.2% of the sample. What was sequenced was PBMCs or a T cell subset sorted from them (not recorded which). These receptors were taken from an adult woman who had mild COVID-19 (a few samples of this study predate the infection). The sample titles of this study are shuffled in the database, so cell type and time point are left out; the donor was told from shared clones.

This chain links TRBV5-1 with TRBJ2-5; 10 bases match TRBD1. This CDR3 has 16 residues. CDR1 and CDR2 from the germline V gene are SGHRS and YFSETQ. V was pared by 0 bases and J by 5 bases, with 7 bases of the junction left unmatched. CDR3 DNA: TGCGCCAGCAGCTTGGCCCGACAGGGGGCAGGGGAGACCCAGTACTTC. It codes for CASSLARQGAGETQYF.

In nucleotides, the CDR3 is TGCGCCAGCAGCCCCGAGGGAGGCAGCCAAGAGACCCAGTACTTC. Amino acid sequence: CASSPEGGSQETQYF. This rearrangement joins TRBV5-1 to TRBJ2-5, with TRBD2 as a possible D gene (6 bases). The V gene's germline CDR1 is SGHRS and CDR2 YFSETQ. Trimming left V 4 bases short and J 1 base short, with 14 bases between. The CDR3 runs 15 residues.

This clonotype has only a few counts. CDR3 amino acids: CAISARGGTEAFF. For the CDR3, the DNA is TGTGCCATCAGCGCGAGGGGAGGCACTGAAGCTTTCTTT. The V gene is TRBV10-3, the J gene TRBJ1-1, with a tentative D call TRBD1 (5 bases). The ends were cut back, 6 bases at V and 4 bases at J, with 12 bases in the middle. The CDR3 totals 13 residues. Germline CDR1 and CDR2: ENHRY and SYGVKD.

The genes are TRBV5-1 and TRBJ2-7, with a weak D call TRBD1 (6 bases). Germline V gene data show CDR1 as SGHRS and CDR2 as YFSETQ. This CDR3 contains 14 residues. The V end was cut by 3 bases, the J end by 3 bases, with 13 bases between. As DNA, the CDR3 is TGCGCCAGCAGCTGGGGGCAGGGCAACTACGAGCAGTACTTC. This codes for CASSWGQGNYEQYF.

The J gene is TRBJ2-2, the V gene TRBV4-2; no reliable D call. V lost 0 bases to trimming and J lost 6 bases, with 14 bases between them. CDR1 and CDR2 (germline): LGHNA, YNFKEQ. The CDR3 length is 16 residues. The CDR3 DNA follows: TGTGCCAGCAGCCAAGATAGGTTGATAGCTCCCGGGGAGCTGTTTTTT. Translation: CASSQDRLIAPGELFF.

The rearrangement links TRBV7-2 to TRBJ1-2, with TRBD1 as a possible D gene (6 bases). The ends were cut back, 7 bases at V and 0 bases at J, with 15 bases in the middle. CDR3 size: 15 residues. Germline V lookup: CDR1 SGHTA, CDR2 FQGNSA. The CDR3 bases are TGTGCCAGCACTCGCCCGGGGGGCACTAACTATGGCTACACCTTC. It encodes CASTRPGGTNYGYTF.

In this sample, this clonotype turned up a few times. The chain joins TRBV12-3 or TRBV12-4 to TRBJ2-7; a possible D gene is TRBD2 (5 bases). V was clipped by 6 bases and J by 0 bases, with 18 bases between them. This CDR3 has 16 residues. The CDR3 sequence is CASSLRGSSSSYEQYF. CDR3 coding DNA: TGTGCCAGCAGCCTCCGGGGTAGCTCCAGCTCCTACGAGCAGTACTTC.

This clonotype has more than one count but fewer than ten. This chain connects TRBV7-9 to TRBJ2-2; D uncertain. Trimming stripped 1 base from V and 1 base from J, with 7 bases between. The CDR3 is 15 amino acids. Looked up from germline, CDR1 is SEHNR and CDR2 is FQNEAQ (reference sequence). CDR3 DNA: TGTGCCAGCAGCTTAGTGGCGGTGAACACCGGGGAGCTGTTTTTT. Its protein is CASSLVAVNTGELFF. Full variable domain (outside the CDR3, taken from reference TRBV7-9 and TRBJ2-2): DTGVSQNPRHKITKRGQNVTFRCDPISEHNRLYWYRQTLGQGPEFLTYFQNEAQLEKSRLLSDRFSAERPKGSFSTLEIQRTEQGDSAMYLCASSLVAVNTGELFFGEGSRLTVL.

The table lists this clonotype with many counts. The V and J genes are TRBV20-1 and TRBJ2-1; D may be TRBD1 or TRBD2 (5 bases each). The ends were cut back, 5 bases at V and 7 bases at J, with 9 bases in the middle. This CDR3 spans 11 amino acids. Germline V CDR1 and CDR2: DFQATT, SNEGSKA (reference sequence). The CDR3 loop is CSAEGENEQFF. In DNA, the CDR3 is TGCAGTGCTGAAGGGGAGAATGAGCAGTTCTTC.

This clonotype was seen only a few times. The chain recombines TRBV5-4 with TRBJ2-3; 10 positions match TRBD2. V was pared by 4 bases and J by 0 bases, with 2 bases of the junction left unmatched. The CDR3 runs 15 residues. Germline CDR1 SGHNT, CDR2 YYREEE (reference sequence). Written as DNA, the CDR3 is TGTGCCAGCAGCGGGACTAGCGACAGCACAGATACGCAGTATTTT. Protein product: CASSGTSDSTDTQYF.

The rearrangement uses TRBV4-2 and TRBJ2-7; tentative D call: TRBD1 (5 bases). Germline V gene lookup returns CDR1 LGHNA and CDR2 YNFKEQ. Trimming took off 1 base at V and 9 bases at J, with 13 bases between the two ends. The CDR3 length is 13 residues. CDR3 amino acids: CASSQGGRIGQYF. Here the CDR3 DNA reads TGTGCCAGCAGCCAAGGGGGCCGGATCGGGCAGTACTTC.

This clonotype was detected a few times. V usage is TRBV12-3 or TRBV12-4 and J usage is TRBJ2-7, with TRBD1 matching over 7 bases. This CDR3 is 13 amino acids long. V was clipped by 6 bases and J by 5 bases; unmatched bases: 7. The CDR3 DNA is TGTGCCAGCAGCAAGACAGGGTATGACGAGCAGTACTTC. Its protein product is CASSKTGYDEQYF.

The chain is built from TRBV9 and TRBJ2-7; D uncertain. This CDR3 spans 15 amino acids. Germline CDR1 and CDR2: SGDLS and YYNGEE. V lost 0 bases to trimming and J lost 0 bases, with 10 bases between them. This CDR3 reads CASSVGGPSSYEQYF. CDR3 DNA sequence: TGTGCCAGCAGCGTAGGTGGACCCAGCTCCTACGAGCAGTACTTC. The full variable domain, rest sourced from reference TRBV9 and TRBJ2-7, is DSGVTQTPKHLITATGQRVTLRCSPRSGDLSVYWYQQSLDQGLQFLIQYYNGEERAKGNILERFSAQQFPDLHSELNLSSLELGDSALYFCASSVGGPSSYEQYFGPGTRLTVT.

The CDR3 reads CASSQVAEGLDTQYF. The CDR3 nucleotides read TGCGCCAGCAGCCAAGTCGCGGAGGGGCTGGATACGCAGTATTTT. The gene calls are TRBV4-3 and TRBJ2-3, with D tentatively TRBD2 (6 bases). The V gene lost 1 base and the J gene lost 6 bases, with 14 bases spanning the gap. Germline CDR1 is LGHNA and CDR2 is YSLEER. The CDR3 has 15 amino acids.